This T cell receptor beta chain appears in the sequencing data of a study of brain T cells in children with intractable seizures. Sample time point: blood from clinic visit 5 months post-surgery; TSC patient then seizure free. Produced via immunoSEQ multiplex PCR; TCRdb's table is partial and in-frame only. The sample shows approximately 330,000 clones, about 93% of them seen only once. CDR1 and CDR2 (germline): LNHDA, SQIVND (reference sequence). V gave up 4 bases and J gave up 7 bases, with 22 bases separating them. The CDR3 sequence is 16 residues long. The TCR comes from a boy younger than two with tuberous sclerosis and intractable seizures. The material was peripheral blood, obtained more than 4 months after surgery. V gene TRBV19 combines with J gene TRBJ1-1; a weak D match, TRBD1 (5 bases). The CDR3 reads CASSTLTKTGDVEAFF. The CDR3, as DNA: TGTGCCAGTAGTACCCTAACAAAAACGGGGGACGTTGAAGCTTTCTTT. The full variable domain, its missing parts supplied by reference TRBV19 and TRBJ1-1, is DGGITQSPKYLFRKEGQNVTLSCEQNLNHDAMYWYRQDPGQGLRLIYYSQIVNDFQKGDIAEGYSVSREKKESFPLTVTSAQKNPTAFYLCASSTLTKTGDVEAFFGQGTRLTVV.